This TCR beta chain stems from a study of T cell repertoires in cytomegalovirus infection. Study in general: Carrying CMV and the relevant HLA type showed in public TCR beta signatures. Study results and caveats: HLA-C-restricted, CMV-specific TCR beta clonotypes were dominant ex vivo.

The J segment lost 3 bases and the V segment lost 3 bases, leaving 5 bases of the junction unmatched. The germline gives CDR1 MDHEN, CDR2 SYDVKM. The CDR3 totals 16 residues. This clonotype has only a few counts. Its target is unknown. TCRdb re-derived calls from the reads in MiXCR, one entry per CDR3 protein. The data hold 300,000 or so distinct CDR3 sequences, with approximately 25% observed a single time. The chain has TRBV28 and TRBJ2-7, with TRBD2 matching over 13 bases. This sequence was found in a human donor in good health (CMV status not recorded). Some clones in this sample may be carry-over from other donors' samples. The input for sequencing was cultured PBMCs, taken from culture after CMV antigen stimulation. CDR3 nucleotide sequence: TGTGCCAGCAGTTTTGGGGGACTAGCGGGGATCTACGAGCAGTACTTC. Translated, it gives CASSFGGLAGIYEQYF.